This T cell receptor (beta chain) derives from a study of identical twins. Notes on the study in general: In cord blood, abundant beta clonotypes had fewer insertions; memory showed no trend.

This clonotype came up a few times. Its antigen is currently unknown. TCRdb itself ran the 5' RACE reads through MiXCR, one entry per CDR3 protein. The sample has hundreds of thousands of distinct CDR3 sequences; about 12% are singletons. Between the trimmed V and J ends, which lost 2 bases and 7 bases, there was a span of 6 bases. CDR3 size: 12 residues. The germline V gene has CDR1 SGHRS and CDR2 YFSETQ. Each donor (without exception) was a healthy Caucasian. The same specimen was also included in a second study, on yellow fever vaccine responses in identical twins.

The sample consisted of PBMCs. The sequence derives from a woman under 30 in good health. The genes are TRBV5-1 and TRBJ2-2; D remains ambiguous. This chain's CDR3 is CASSFTNGELFF. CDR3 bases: TGCGCCAGCAGCTTCACAAACGGGGAGCTGTTTTTT.